These 30 T cell receptor beta chains share one sample of origin, sequenced in a study of cytomegalovirus exposure and HLA in healthy donors (dated by TCRdb to 2015 to 2018). Library construction relied on the immunoSEQ multiplex PCR assay. A mixture of 60 forward primers for TCR Vbeta segments and 13 reverse primers for TCR Jbeta segments was used in the multiplex PCR. The table was pulled from immuneACCESS by TCRdb, which kept in-frame rearrangements only. Such tables lose some clones; where checked, under half of the loss comes from unresolved V genes, and the rest has no known cause. For this sample there are under 150,000 clones; 82% appear just once. In total, the top ten clones hold 2.7% of the sample. The sample comprised PBMCs. The receptor source for this set is a boy aged 2 to 10 in good health and CMV-seronegative.

CDR3 loop: CASIGRVGSTEAFF. CDR3 nucleotides: TGTGCCAGCATCGGGAGGGTAGGGAGCACTGAAGCTTTCTTT. J is TRBJ1-1 and V is TRBV2; D is unclear. Germline V gene sequence: CDR1 SNHLY, CDR2 FYNNEI. Trimming removed 7 bases from V and 4 bases from J, with 16 bases in between. This CDR3 is 14 amino acids long.

This clone is a singleton in its sample. J is TRBJ2-5 and V is TRBV27; TRBD2 might be the D (6 bases). The V gene's germline CDR1 is MNHEY and CDR2 SMNVEV (reference sequence). The CDR3 spans 15 residues. Trimming shortened V by 7 bases and J by 0 bases, and 15 bases separated the two germline ends. CDR3 sequence: CASKGWRGHQETQYF. DNA of the CDR3: TGTGCCAGCAAGGGGTGGAGGGGCCACCAAGAGACCCAGTACTTC.

The rearrangement uses TRBV10-3 and TRBJ2-5; 8 bases match TRBD2. The CDR3 extends over 16 amino acids. V lost 11 bases and J lost 0; bases outside the gene matches: 14. From germline, CDR1 is ENHRY and CDR2 SYGVKD. The CDR3 DNA is TGTGCCTCGGGGGGCACTAGCGGCCCAAACCAAGAGACCCAGTACTTC. Protein: CASGGTSGPNQETQYF.

The V call is TRBV30, the J call TRBJ1-5; a weak D match, TRBD1 (5 bases). The CDR3 has 12 residues. Trimming cost V 6 bases and J 6 bases, with 12 bases left between them. Per the germline V gene, CDR1 is GTSNPN and CDR2 is SVGIG (reference sequence). Written as DNA, the CDR3 is TGTGCCTGCGCGGGGGAGGGTCAGCCCCAGCATTTT. Translated, it gives CACAGEGQPQHF.

The V call is TRBV14, the J call TRBJ2-2; 8 bases match TRBD1. CDR1 SGHDN and CDR2 FVKESK come from the germline V gene. There are 17 residues in the CDR3. The junction had 11 bases not matched to a gene; V was cut back by 2 bases and J by 6 bases. CDR3 coding DNA: TGTGCCAGCAGCCAAATCCCCGGACAGGGTGGGGCCGGGGAGCTGTTTTTT. It codes for CASSQIPGQGGAGELFF.

CDR3 coding DNA: TGTGCCAGCAGTGGGACAGGGGGCACTGAAGCTTTCTTT. Translated, it gives CASSGTGGTEAFF. V is TRBV2 and J is TRBJ1-1, with 10 bases aligning to TRBD1. The junction had 0 bases not matched to a gene; V was cut back by 4 bases and J by 4 bases. Germline V gene lookup returns CDR1 SNHLY and CDR2 FYNNEI. The CDR3 is 13 amino acids.

The chain uses TRBV14 and TRBJ1-3; tentatively, D is TRBD1 (5 bases). The germline V gene has CDR1 SGHDN and CDR2 FVKESK. The V and J ends lost 0 bases and 7 bases respectively, with 16 bases between them. CDR3 size: 16 residues. CDR3 sequence reads: CASSQEGGSARNTIYF. DNA for the CDR3: TGTGCCAGCAGCCAAGAGGGGGGGTCGGCCCGGAACACCATATATTTT.

The CDR3 DNA reads TGTGCCAGCAGCTTAGGTACGGGGGTGAACACTGAAGCTTTCTTT. This sequence encodes CASSLGTGVNTEAFF. The V and J genes are TRBV7-8 and TRBJ1-1, with D perhaps TRBD1 (5 bases). The CDR3 runs to 15 residues. Per germline, CDR1 SGHVS and CDR2 FQNEAQ. Trimming left V 1 base short and J 0 bases short, with 9 bases between.

V and J are TRBV18 and TRBJ2-7, with TRBD1 matching 7 bases. This CDR3 is built from 15 residues. Germline CDR1 reads KGHSH; CDR2 reads LQKENI. The V gene end was trimmed by 3 bases and the J gene end by 3 bases; junction bases not matched to a gene: 8. In nucleotides, the CDR3 is TGTGCCAGCTCACCTCCCAGGGGGAAACACTACGAGCAGTACTTC. It translates to CASSPPRGKHYEQYF.

The J gene is TRBJ1-2, the V gene TRBV4-3; 8 bases are shared with TRBD1. Unmatched junction bases numbered 17, after V lost 0 bases and J lost 2 bases. CDR1 is LGHNA, CDR2 YSLEER, per germline. The length of the CDR3 is 20 residues. This chain's CDR3 is CASSQDLDRGFINLNYGYTF. Here the CDR3 DNA reads TGCGCCAGCAGCCAAGATTTAGACAGGGGATTCATAAACTTGAACTATGGCTACACCTTC.

CDR3 amino acids: CASSPPEVEAFF. The CDR3 region has the DNA TGTGCCAGCTCACCACCGGAGGTTGAAGCTTTCTTT. The chain carries TRBV18 and TRBJ1-1; D gene ambiguous. The germline V and J ends were trimmed by 0 bases and 7 bases, with 6 bases remaining between them. The CDR3 spans 12 residues. The V gene's germline CDR1 is KGHSH and CDR2 LQKENI.

V gene TRBV9 combines with J gene TRBJ2-3; 11 bases map to TRBD2. The CDR3 extends over 14 amino acids. J gave up 6 bases and V 3 bases, and 3 bases lay outside the gene matches. Germline lookup yields CDR1 SGDLS and CDR2 YYNGEE. CDR3 bases: TGTGCCAGCAGCGGTAGCGGGAGGGGCGATACGCAGTATTTT. It specifies CASSGSGRGDTQYF.

The chain is built from TRBV10-3 and TRBJ2-7, with TRBD1 identical over 7 bases. The CDR3 spans 14 residues. The V and J ends lost 4 bases and 1 base, in that order; junction bases with no gene match: 4. Germline CDR1 and CDR2: ENHRY and SYGVKD. CDR3 region: CAISVEDRSYEQYF. Here the CDR3 DNA reads TGTGCCATCAGTGTAGAGGACAGGTCCTACGAGCAGTACTTC.

This chain links TRBV19 with TRBJ2-1; 10 bases map to TRBD2. The V segment lost 5 bases and the J segment 4 bases; nucleotides outside the gene matches: 8. Germline CDR1 LNHDA, CDR2 SQIVND (reference sequence). CDR3 length: 16 amino acids. For the CDR3, the DNA is TGTGCCAGTAGTGGAGGGACTAGCGAGAGATACAATGAGCAGTTCTTC. It yields the protein CASSGGTSERYNEQFF.

This chain connects TRBV6-4 to TRBJ2-1, with D perhaps matching TRBD2 (6 bases). CDR3 length: 13 residues. Trimming left V 0 bases short and J 10 bases short, with 10 bases between. Germline CDR1 and CDR2: MRHNA and SNTAGT. The CDR3 reads CASSDSAGREQFF. The CDR3 DNA sequence: TGTGCCAGCAGTGACTCGGCCGGGAGAGAGCAGTTCTTC.

The chain links TRBV7-3 to TRBJ1-2; 9 bases line up with TRBD1. CDR1 and CDR2 from the germline V gene are SGHTA and FQGTGA. V gave up 4 bases and J gave up 6 bases; unmatched junction bases: 9. The CDR3 runs to 15 residues. The CDR3: CASSSNPGQGDGYTF. The CDR3 region has the DNA TGTGCCAGCAGCTCTAATCCGGGACAGGGTGATGGCTACACCTTC.

The chain is built from TRBV6-5 and TRBJ2-5; TRBD1 might be the D (6 bases). The J call may be incorrect, as the DNA end agrees better with TRBJ2-7. The CDR3 spans 15 residues. Germline V CDR1 and CDR2: MNHEY, SVGAGI. The CDR3 loop reads CASSYSSGTTYEQYF. The DNA for the CDR3 is TGTGCCAGCAGTTACTCATCCGGGACAACCTACGAGCAGTACTTC.

V usage is TRBV6-1 and J usage is TRBJ2-1; 10 nucleotides align to TRBD2. Germline V gene data show CDR1 as MNHNS and CDR2 as SASEGT. This CDR3 region has 15 residues. The V and J ends lost 2 bases and 5 bases, in that order; junction bases with no gene match: 3. This CDR3 reads CASSERTSGNNEQFF. CDR3 coding DNA: TGTGCCAGCAGTGAAAGGACTAGCGGTAACAATGAGCAGTTCTTC.

This clone has only a few counts. The rearrangement uses TRBV19 and TRBJ2-3; 8 bases fit TRBD1. Germline V gives CDR1 LNHDA, CDR2 SQIVND (reference sequence). With 6 bases clipped from V and 0 bases from J, the junction kept 8 bases outside the gene matches. The CDR3 has 16 amino acids. CDR3 region: CASREPGGPSTDTQYF. CDR3 nucleotide sequence: TGTGCCAGTAGAGAACCAGGGGGCCCAAGCACAGATACGCAGTATTTT.

The chain combines TRBV5-8 with TRBJ1-2; D call uncertain. The CDR3 runs 8 residues. Per germline, CDR1 SGHTS and CDR2 YDEGEE. V dropped 5 bases and J dropped 11 bases, with 4 bases sitting between them. The CDR3 nucleotides read TGTGCCAGCAGTCTATACACCTTC. It translates to CASSLYTF.

The chain combines TRBV7-2 with TRBJ2-5; 11 bases are a match to TRBD2. The junction had 7 bases not matched to a gene; V was cut back by 2 bases and J by 5 bases. This CDR3 region has 16 residues. Germline CDR1 reads SGHTA; CDR2 reads FQGNSA. This chain's CDR3 is CASSLPRIAGGETQYF. The CDR3 DNA reads as TGTGCCAGCAGCTTACCGCGGATAGCGGGAGGGGAGACCCAGTACTTC.

This clone was counted between two and nine times. The chain recombines TRBV30 with TRBJ1-2; D not certain. The germline V and J ends were trimmed by 2 bases and 8 bases, with 9 bases remaining between them. In germline, CDR1 is GTSNPN, CDR2 SVGIG (reference sequence). CDR3 length equals 11 residues. CDR3: CAWSFGEGYTF. The CDR3 nucleotides read TGTGCCTGGAGTTTTGGGGAGGGCTACACCTTC.

V is TRBV12-5 and J is TRBJ2-7; D perhaps matches TRBD1 (6 bases). Trimming took 4 bases from V and 1 from J, leaving 14 bases between them. CDR1 is LGHNT and CDR2 is FRNRAP in the germline V gene. The CDR3 consists of 15 residues. The CDR3 sequence is CASGSTGHSSYEQYF. CDR3 nucleotides: TGTGCTAGTGGTTCGACGGGACATTCTTCCTACGAGCAGTACTTC.

The chain's CDR3 is CASSPLEGPKETQYF. CDR3 sequence (DNA): TGTGCCAGCTCACCATTAGAGGGTCCCAAGGAGACCCAGTACTTC. This chain joins TRBV18 and TRBJ2-5, with a weak D call TRBD2 (5 bases). The CDR3 is 15 residues long. Germline CDR1 KGHSH, CDR2 LQKENI. The V and J ends lost 2 bases and 5 bases respectively, with 15 bases between them. Complete variable domain (other parts from reference TRBV18 and TRBJ2-5): NAGVMQNPRHLVRRRGQEARLRCSPMKGHSHVYWYRQLPEEGLKFMVYLQKENIIDESGMPKERFSAEFPKEGPSILRIQQVVRGDSAAYFCASSPLEGPKETQYFGPGTRLLVL.

J is TRBJ1-5 and V is TRBV27, with TRBD1 identical over 7 bases. CDR3 size: 14 residues. With 6 bases clipped from V and 5 bases from J, the junction kept 7 bases outside the gene matches. Germline CDR1 MNHEY, CDR2 SMNVEV (reference sequence). The CDR3 loop reads CASSPQGLDQPQHF. The CDR3 coding sequence is TGTGCCAGCAGCCCACAGGGGTTGGATCAGCCCCAGCATTTT.

This clone has more than one count but fewer than ten. This CDR3 is CASSLVALSGGYNEQFF. CDR3 DNA sequence: TGTGCCAGCAGCTTGGTGGCCCTTAGCGGGGGATACAATGAGCAGTTCTTC. V gene TRBV11-1 combines with J gene TRBJ2-1; 9 positions agree with TRBD2. Germline CDR1 reads SGHAT; CDR2 reads FQDESV (reference sequence). With 3 bases clipped from V and 4 bases from J, the junction kept 10 bases outside the gene matches. The CDR3 extends over 17 amino acids. The full variable domain, completed using reference TRBV11-1 and TRBJ2-1, is EAEVAQSPRYKITEKSQAVAFWCDPISGHATLYWYRQILGQGPELLVQFQDESVVDDSQLPKDRFSAERLKGVDSTLKIQPAELGDSAMYLCASSLVALSGGYNEQFFGPGTRLTVL.

This chain links TRBV4-1 with TRBJ1-4; the D is unclear. Trimming left V 4 bases short and J 0 bases short, with 15 bases between. The CDR3 has 17 amino acids. Germline V CDR1 and CDR2: MGHRA, YSYEKL. Here the CDR3 reads CASSRPIEVATNEKLFF. The CDR3 DNA is TGCGCCAGCAGCCGACCTATAGAGGTCGCAACTAATGAAAAACTGTTTTTT.

This rearrangement joins TRBV7-9 to TRBJ2-2; 8 positions match TRBD1. This CDR3 has 15 residues. V gave up 5 bases and J gave up 5 bases; unmatched junction bases: 7. Germline-derived CDR1 and CDR2 are SEHNR and FQNEAQ (reference sequence). CDR3 coding DNA: TGTGCCAGCAGCACAGGACAGGGTGTTACCGGGGAGCTGTTTTTT. Amino acid sequence: CASSTGQGVTGELFF.

This clone was detected a few times. V and J are TRBV5-6 and TRBJ1-1; D possibly corresponds to TRBD1 (5 bases). Trimming cost V 1 base and J 5 bases, with 15 bases left between them. This CDR3 spans 15 amino acids. Germline-derived CDR1 and CDR2 are SGHDT and YYEEEE. The CDR3, as DNA: TGTGCCAGCAGCTTGAAATGGGGCCGGGGGACTGAAGCTTTCTTT. Amino acids: CASSLKWGRGTEAFF.

The chain employs TRBV21-1 and TRBJ2-7; the table gives TRBD2 as D, unverified against the DNA. TRBV21-1 is classified as a pseudogene. The CDR3 extends over 13 amino acids. CDR3 sequence (DNA): TGTGCCAGCAGCGGCCGGGAGCCCTACGAGCAGTACTTC. This translates into CASSGREPYEQYF.